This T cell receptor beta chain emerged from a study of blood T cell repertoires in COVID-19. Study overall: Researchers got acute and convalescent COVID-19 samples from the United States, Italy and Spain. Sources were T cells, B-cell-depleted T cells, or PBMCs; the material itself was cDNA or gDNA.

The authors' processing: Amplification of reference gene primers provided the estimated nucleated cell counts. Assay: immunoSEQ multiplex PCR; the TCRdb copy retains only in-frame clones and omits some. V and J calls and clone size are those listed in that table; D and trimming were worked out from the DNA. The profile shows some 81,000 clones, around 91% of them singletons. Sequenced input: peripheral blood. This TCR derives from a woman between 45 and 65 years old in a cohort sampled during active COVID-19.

CDR3 coding DNA: TGTGCCAGCAGCTTAGTCGGGAGGGGCACCTACGAGCAGTACTTC. Translated: CASSLVGRGTYEQYF. The V and J genes are TRBV7-9 and TRBJ2-7; 8 bases agree with TRBD2. The germline gives CDR1 SEHNR, CDR2 FQNEAQ (reference sequence). Unmatched junction bases numbered 4, after V lost 1 base and J lost 2 bases. The CDR3 covers 15 residues.